These T cell receptor beta chains were read from a single sample in a study of blood T cell repertoires in COVID-19. The method was immunoSEQ multiplex PCR; TCRdb's version includes in-frame clones alone and lacks a portion of them. Of about 90,000 clones listed, 70% to 90% are singletons. The sample taken for sequencing was peripheral blood. The receptors derive from a man older than 75 with acute or convalescent COVID-19. The CDR3 runs from the conserved cysteine through the conserved F or W. A D gene is named only where the DNA matches it firmly. Clone size appears in some rows only: once, few, many, or a class for an expanded clone.

V gene	CDR3 length	clone size	J gene	D gene	CDR3 DNA	CDR3 protein
TRBV6-5	14	NA	TRBJ2-7	TRBD1	TGTGCCAGCACCCCCGGACAGGTGGCCTACGAGCAGTACTTC	CASTPGQVAYEQYF
TRBV5-1	15	NA	TRBJ2-7	TRBD2	TGCGCCAGCAGCCCGACTAGCGGGAGCGCATACGAGCAGTACTTC	CASSPTSGSAYEQYF
TRBV30	14	few	TRBJ2-7	TRBD1	TGTGCCTGGAGCCCGGGACAGGCGAACTACGAGCAGTACTTC	CAWSPGQANYEQYF
TRBV30	14	NA	TRBJ1-6	TRBD1	TGTGCCTGGAGTCTTGGACAGGATAATTCACCCCTCCACTTT	CAWSLGQDNSPLHF
TRBV6-5	15	NA	TRBJ2-2	TRBD1	TGTGCCAGCAGTCCGGACAGGGTTATCACCGGGGAGCTGTTTTTT	CASSPDRVITGELFF
TRBV21-1	15	NA	TRBJ2-3	NA	TGTGCCAGCAGCAAAAAGCGACTAGCGACAGATACGCAGTATTTT	CASSKKRLATDTQYF
TRBV5-4	15	NA	TRBJ2-5	TRBD2	TGTGCCAGCAGCTCGGGAGCGGGAGGAAGTGAGACCCAGTACTTC	CASSSGAGGSETQYF
TRBV7-2	15	NA	TRBJ2-2	NA	TGTGCCAGCAGCTTAGCGGACCTAGGGGCCGGGGAGCTGTTTTTT	CASSLADLGAGELFF
TRBV19	21	NA	TRBJ2-1	TRBD2	TGTGCCAGTAGTATCCACCTATCCGGGACTAGCGGGAGGAGCTCCTACAATGAGCAGTTCTTC	CASSIHLSGTSGRSSYNEQFF
TRBV27	17	NA	TRBJ2-7	TRBD2	TGTGCCAGCAGTTTACGATGGGGTAGCGGGTCCTTATACGAGCAGTACTTC	CASSLRWGSGSLYEQYF
TRBV27	17	NA	TRBJ2-7	NA	TGTGCCAGCAGCCGACGAACCAGCGGACGGAGCAACTACGAGCAGTACTTC	CASSRRTSGRSNYEQYF
TRBV28	13	NA	TRBJ2-7	NA	TGTGCCAGCAGAACACAGGGTTTCGACGAGCAGTACTTC	CASRTQGFDEQYF
TRBV27	14	once	TRBJ1-1	TRBD1	TGTGCCAGCAGTTTATCGACAGGGGCCACTGAAGCTTTCTTT	CASSLSTGATEAFF
TRBV18	13	NA	TRBJ2-5	TRBD1	TGTGCCAGCTCACCCGCCAGGGGGGAGACCCAGTACTTC	CASSPARGETQYF
TRBV5-1	14	NA	TRBJ1-1	NA	TGCGCCAGCAGCTTGGTGACAGCGAACACTGAAGCTTTCTTT	CASSLVTANTEAFF
TRBV4-3	16	NA	TRBJ2-1	TRBD2	TGCGCCAGCAGCCAACAACTAGCGGTCCTTTACAATGAGCAGTTCTTC	CASSQQLAVLYNEQFF
TRBV6-2/TRBV6-3	16	NA	TRBJ2-7	TRBD2	TGTGCCAGCAATTACGTATCCGGGACTAGCTCCTACGAGCAGTACTTC	CASNYVSGTSSYEQYF